This is a list of T cell receptor beta chains from one sample in a study of shared clonotypes between healthy human individuals. The assay was immunoSEQ multiplex PCR, and TCRdb's table has in-frame clones only and misses some. The sample holds roughly 2 million clones; 95% are singletons and the top ten take under 0.15%. Sequenced: naive CD4+ T cells sorted from blood. These receptors originate from a man aged 18 to 29 in good health. The CDR3 runs from the conserved cysteine through the conserved F or W. The D gene is left open where the match is weak. Some rows mark clone size as missing; the rest say once, few, many or name a class of expanded clone.

.	TRBJ2-2	.	TRBV5-1	TGCGCCAGCAGCTCTAGGGAAGCGAACACCGGGGAGCTGTTTTTT	CASSSREANTGELFF
.	TRBJ2-7	TRBD1	TRBV6-5	TGTGCCAGCAGGCCGGGACAGCCCTACGAGCAGTACTTC	CASRPGQPYEQYF
.	TRBJ1-2	.	TRBV10-3	TGTGCCATCAGTGATGCGGGTAACTATGGCTACACCTTC	CAISDAGNYGYTF
once	TRBJ2-1	TRBD2	TRBV29-1	TGCAGCGTTGCTAGCGGGAGTAGAAATGAGCAGTTCTTC	CSVASGSRNEQFF
.	TRBJ2-2	TRBD1	TRBV5-8	TGTGCGCTGACCATGACAGGGAGGAACACCGGGGAGCTGTTTTTT	CALTMTGRNTGELFF
.	TRBJ1-2	.	TRBV9	TGTGCCAGCAGCGTAGGCTCTGAGAACTATGGCTACACCTTC	CASSVGSENYGYTF
.	TRBJ1-6	.	TRBV7-9	TGTGCCAGTAGGAGGGGGGATTCACCCCTCCACTTT	CASRRGDSPLHF
.	TRBJ1-6	.	TRBV2	TGTGCCAGCTTTGGACGGCCACCCTACGGGGAACCCCTCCACTTT	CASFGRPPYGEPLHF
.	TRBJ1-2	TRBD1	TRBV28	TGTGCCAGCAGTTCCCCTGAGGGACAGCTCTATGGCTACACCTTC	CASSSPEGQLYGYTF
.	TRBJ2-7	.	TRBV11-2	TGTGCCAGCAGCTTAGGGGGCTTGGGCTCCTACGAGCAGTACTTC	CASSLGGLGSYEQYF
.	TRBJ1-2	.	TRBV10-1	TGCGCCAGCAGTCCTGGACGGGTTTACTATGGCTACACCTTC	CASSPGRVYYGYTF
once	TRBJ2-5	.	TRBV5-1	TGCGCCAGCAGCCCCGGACTACTGCAAGAGACCCAGTACTTC	CASSPGLLQETQYF
.	TRBJ1-4	TRBD1	TRBV29-1	TGCAGCGTTGCGGCGGCAGGGGGTGAAAAACTGTTTTTT	CSVAAAGGEKLFF
.	TRBJ1-1	.	TRBV29-1	TGCAGCGTTGACCGTCAGCTGAACACTGAAGCTTTCTTT	CSVDRQLNTEAFF